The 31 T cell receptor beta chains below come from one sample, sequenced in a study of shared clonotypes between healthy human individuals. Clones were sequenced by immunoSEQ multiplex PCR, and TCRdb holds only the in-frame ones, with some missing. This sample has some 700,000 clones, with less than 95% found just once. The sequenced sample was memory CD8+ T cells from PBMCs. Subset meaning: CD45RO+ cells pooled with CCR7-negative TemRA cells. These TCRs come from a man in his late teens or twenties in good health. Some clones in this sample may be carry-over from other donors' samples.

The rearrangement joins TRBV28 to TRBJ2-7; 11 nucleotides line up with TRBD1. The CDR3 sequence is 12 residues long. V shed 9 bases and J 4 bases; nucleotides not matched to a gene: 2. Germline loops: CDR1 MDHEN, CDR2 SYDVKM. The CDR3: CASGTGGYEQYF. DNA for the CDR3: TGTGCCAGTGGGACAGGGGGGTACGAGCAGTACTTC.

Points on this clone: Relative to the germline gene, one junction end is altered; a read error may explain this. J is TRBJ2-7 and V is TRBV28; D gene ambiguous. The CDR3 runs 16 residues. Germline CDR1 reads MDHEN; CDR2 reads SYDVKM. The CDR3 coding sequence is TGTACCAGCAGTTTACCCACCCGTAACCTGGGCCCCGAGCAGTACTTC. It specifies CTSSLPTRNLGPEQYF.

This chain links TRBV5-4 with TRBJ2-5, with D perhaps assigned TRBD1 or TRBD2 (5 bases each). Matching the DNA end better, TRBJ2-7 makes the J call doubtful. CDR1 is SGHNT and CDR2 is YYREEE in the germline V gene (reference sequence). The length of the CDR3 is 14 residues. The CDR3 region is CASSLIGTRGEQYF. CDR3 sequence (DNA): TGTGCCAGCAGCTTGATCGGGACGCGCGGCGAGCAGTACTTC.

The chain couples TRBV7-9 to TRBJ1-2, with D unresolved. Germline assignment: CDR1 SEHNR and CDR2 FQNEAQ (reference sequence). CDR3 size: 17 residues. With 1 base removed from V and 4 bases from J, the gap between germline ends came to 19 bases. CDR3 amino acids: CASSLGGNGPRGYGYTF. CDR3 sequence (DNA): TGTGCCAGCAGCTTAGGAGGAAATGGGCCCCGGGGCTATGGCTACACCTTC.

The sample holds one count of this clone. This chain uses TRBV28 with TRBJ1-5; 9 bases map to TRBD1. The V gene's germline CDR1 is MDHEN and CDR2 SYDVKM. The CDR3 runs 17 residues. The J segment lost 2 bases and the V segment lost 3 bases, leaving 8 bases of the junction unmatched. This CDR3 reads CASSFYRGLSGNQPQHF. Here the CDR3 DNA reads TGTGCCAGCAGTTTTTACAGGGGGCTTTCAGGCAATCAGCCCCAGCATTTT.

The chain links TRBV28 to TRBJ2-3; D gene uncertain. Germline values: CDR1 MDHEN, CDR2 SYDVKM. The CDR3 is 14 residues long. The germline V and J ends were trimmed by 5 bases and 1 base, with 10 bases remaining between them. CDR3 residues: CASSPPYGTDTQYF. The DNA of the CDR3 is TGTGCCAGCAGTCCACCTTATGGCACAGATACGCAGTATTTT.

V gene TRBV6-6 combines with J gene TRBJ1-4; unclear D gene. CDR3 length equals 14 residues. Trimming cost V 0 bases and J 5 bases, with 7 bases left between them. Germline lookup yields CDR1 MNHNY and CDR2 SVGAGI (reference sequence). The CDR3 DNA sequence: TGTGCCAGCAGTTACTCGATACGGAATGAAAAACTGTTTTTT. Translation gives CASSYSIRNEKLFF.

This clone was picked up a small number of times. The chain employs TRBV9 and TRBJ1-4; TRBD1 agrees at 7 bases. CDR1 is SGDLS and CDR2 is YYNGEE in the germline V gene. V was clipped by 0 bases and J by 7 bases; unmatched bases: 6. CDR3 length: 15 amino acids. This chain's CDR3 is CASSVGGGAGEKLFF. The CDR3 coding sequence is TGTGCCAGCAGCGTAGGAGGGGGCGCGGGTGAAAAACTGTTTTTT.

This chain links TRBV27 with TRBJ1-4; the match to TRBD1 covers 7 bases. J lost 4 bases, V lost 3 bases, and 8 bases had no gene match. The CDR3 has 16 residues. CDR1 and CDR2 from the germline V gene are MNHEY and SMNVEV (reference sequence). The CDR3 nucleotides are TGTGCCAGCAGTTTCCGCCAAGGGGGCAATAATGAAAAACTGTTTTTT. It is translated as CASSFRQGGNNEKLFF.

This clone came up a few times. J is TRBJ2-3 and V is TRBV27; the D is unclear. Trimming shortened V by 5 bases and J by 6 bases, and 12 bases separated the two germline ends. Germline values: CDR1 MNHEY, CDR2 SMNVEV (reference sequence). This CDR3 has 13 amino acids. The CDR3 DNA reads TGTGCCAGCAGTCTGGTCTCGTTGGATACGCAGTATTTT. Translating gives CASSLVSLDTQYF.

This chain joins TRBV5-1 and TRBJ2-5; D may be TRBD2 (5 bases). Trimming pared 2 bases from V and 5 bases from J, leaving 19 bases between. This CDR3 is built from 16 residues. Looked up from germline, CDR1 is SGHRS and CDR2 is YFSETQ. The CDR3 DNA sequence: TGCGCCAGCAGCTTAGAGAGGGTCTCCGTTCAGGAGACCCAGTACTTC. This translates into CASSLERVSVQETQYF.

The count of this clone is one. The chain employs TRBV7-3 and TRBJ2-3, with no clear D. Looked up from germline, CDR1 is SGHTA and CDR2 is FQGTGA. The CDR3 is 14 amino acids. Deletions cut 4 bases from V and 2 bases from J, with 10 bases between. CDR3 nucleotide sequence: TGTGCCAGCAGCTGGAGTGGAGACACAGATACGCAGTATTTT. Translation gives CASSWSGDTDTQYF.

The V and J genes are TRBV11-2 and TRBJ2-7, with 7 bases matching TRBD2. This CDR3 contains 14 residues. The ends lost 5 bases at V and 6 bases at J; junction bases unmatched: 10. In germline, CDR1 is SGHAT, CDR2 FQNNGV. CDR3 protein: CASSRTPAGAEQYF. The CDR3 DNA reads TGTGCCAGCAGCCGAACCCCGGCGGGAGCCGAGCAGTACTTC.

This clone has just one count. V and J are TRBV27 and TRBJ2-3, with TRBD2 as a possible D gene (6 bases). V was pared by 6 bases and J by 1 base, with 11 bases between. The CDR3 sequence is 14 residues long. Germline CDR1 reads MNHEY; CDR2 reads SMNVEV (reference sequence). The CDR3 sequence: CASSLSGRTDTQYF. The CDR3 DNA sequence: TGTGCCAGCAGCCTTAGCGGCCGCACAGATACGCAGTATTTT.

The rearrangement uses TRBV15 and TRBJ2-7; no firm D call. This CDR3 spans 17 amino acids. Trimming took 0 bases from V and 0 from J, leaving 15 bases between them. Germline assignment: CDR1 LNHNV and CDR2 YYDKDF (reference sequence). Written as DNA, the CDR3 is TGTGCCACCAGCAGAGATACTCCCGAGGTAACCTCCTACGAGCAGTACTTC. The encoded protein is CATSRDTPEVTSYEQYF.

In DNA form, the CDR3 reads TGTGCCAGCAGTACCCAGGGGGACAATGAGCAGTTCTTC. Translation gives CASSTQGDNEQFF. This chain uses TRBV6-5 with TRBJ2-1; 7 bases map to TRBD1. In germline, CDR1 is MNHEY, CDR2 SVGAGI. The CDR3 sequence is 13 residues long. Trimming took 5 bases from V and 5 from J; bases not matched to a gene: 3.

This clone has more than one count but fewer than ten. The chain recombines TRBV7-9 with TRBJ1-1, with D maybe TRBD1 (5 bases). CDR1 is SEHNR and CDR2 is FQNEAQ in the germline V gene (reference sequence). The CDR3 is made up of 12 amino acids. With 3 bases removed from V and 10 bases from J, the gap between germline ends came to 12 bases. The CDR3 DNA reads TGTGCCAGCAGCTTTGGGGGAGACTCAGCTTTCTTT. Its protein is CASSFGGDSAFF.

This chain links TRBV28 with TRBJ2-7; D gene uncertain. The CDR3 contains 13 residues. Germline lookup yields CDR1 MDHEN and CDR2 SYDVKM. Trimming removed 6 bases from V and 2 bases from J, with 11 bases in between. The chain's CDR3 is CASRRERTYEQYF. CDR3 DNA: TGTGCCAGCAGGCGCGAAAGAACCTACGAGCAGTACTTC.

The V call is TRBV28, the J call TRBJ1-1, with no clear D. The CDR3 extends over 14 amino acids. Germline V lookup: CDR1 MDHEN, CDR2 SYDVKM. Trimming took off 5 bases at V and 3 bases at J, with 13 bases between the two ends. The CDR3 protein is CASSTPRLDTEAFF. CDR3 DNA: TGTGCCAGCAGTACCCCGCGGCTGGACACTGAAGCTTTCTTT. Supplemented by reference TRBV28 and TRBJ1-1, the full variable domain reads DVKVTQSSRYLVKRTGEKVFLECVQDMDHENMFWYRQDPGLGLRLIYFSYDVKMKEKGDIPEGYSVSREKKERFSLILESASTNQTSMYLCASSTPRLDTEAFFGQGTRLTVV.

This CDR3 reads CASSETPHGWETQYF. CDR3 in DNA: TGTGCCAGCAGTGAAACCCCCCATGGCTGGGAGACCCAGTACTTC. The gene calls are TRBV2 and TRBJ2-5; D ambiguous. CDR1 SNHLY and CDR2 FYNNEI come from the germline V gene. CDR3 length: 15 amino acids. Trimming cost V 2 bases and J 5 bases, with 15 bases left between them.

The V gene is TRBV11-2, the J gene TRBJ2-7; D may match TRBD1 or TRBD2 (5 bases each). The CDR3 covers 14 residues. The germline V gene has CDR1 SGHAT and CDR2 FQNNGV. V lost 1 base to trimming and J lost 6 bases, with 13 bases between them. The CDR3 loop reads CASSLVLGTSEQYF. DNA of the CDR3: TGTGCCAGCAGCTTAGTCCTGGGGACGTCCGAGCAGTACTTC.

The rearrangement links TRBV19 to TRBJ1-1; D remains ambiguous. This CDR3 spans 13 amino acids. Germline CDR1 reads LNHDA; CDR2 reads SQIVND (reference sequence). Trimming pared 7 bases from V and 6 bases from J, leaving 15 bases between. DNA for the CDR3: TGTGCCAGTACCCTAGGTGGCGGCGCTGAAGCTTTCTTT. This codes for CASTLGGGAEAFF.

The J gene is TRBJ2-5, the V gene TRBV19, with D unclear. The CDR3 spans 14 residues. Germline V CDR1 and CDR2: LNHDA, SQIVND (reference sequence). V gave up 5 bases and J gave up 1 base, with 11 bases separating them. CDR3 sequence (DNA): TGTGCCAGTAGTTGGGCGACAAGCCAAGAGACCCAGTACTTC. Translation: CASSWATSQETQYF.

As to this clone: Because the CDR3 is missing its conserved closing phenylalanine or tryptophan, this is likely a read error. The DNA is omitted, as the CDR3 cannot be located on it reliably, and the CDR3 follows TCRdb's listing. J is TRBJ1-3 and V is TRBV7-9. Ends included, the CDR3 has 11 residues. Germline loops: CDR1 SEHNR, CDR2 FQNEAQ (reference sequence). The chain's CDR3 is CASAAGAEEIY.

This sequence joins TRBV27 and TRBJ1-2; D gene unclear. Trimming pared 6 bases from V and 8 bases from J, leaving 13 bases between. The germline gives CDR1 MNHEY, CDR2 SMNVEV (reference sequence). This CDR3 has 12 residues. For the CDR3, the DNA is TGTGCCAGCAGCCACCAAGGGCACGGCTACACCTTC. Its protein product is CASSHQGHGYTF.

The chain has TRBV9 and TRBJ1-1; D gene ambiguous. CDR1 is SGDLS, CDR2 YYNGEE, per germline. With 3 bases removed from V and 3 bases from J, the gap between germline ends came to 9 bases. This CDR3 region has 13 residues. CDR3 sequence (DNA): TGTGCCAGCAGCGCATGGGATGACACTGAAGCTTTCTTT. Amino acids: CASSAWDDTEAFF.

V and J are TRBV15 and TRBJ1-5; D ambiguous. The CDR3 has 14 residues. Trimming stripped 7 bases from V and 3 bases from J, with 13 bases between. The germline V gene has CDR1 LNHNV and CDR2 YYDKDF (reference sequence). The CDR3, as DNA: TGTGCCACCATGGAGGGCGGGTACAATCAGCCCCAGCATTTT. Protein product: CATMEGGYNQPQHF.

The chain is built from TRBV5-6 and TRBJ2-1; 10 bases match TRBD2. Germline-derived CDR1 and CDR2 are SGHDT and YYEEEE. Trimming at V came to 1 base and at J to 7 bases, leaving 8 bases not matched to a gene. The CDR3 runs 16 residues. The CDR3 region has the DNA TGTGCCAGCAGCTTGTCCTCTAGCGGGAGTGGGAATGAGCAGTTCTTC. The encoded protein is CASSLSSSGSGNEQFF. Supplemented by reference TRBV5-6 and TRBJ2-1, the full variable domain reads DAGVTQSPTHLIKTRGQQVTLRCSPKSGHDTVSWYQQALGQGPQFIFQYYEEEERQRGNFPDRFSGHQFPNYSSELNVNALLLGDSALYLCASSLSSSGSGNEQFFGPGTRLTVL.

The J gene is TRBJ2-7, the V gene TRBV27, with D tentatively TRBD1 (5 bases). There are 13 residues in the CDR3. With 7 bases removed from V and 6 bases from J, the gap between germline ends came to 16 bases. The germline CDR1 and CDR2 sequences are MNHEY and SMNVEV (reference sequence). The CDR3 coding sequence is TGTGCCAGCACCGGTCAGGGTCTGGCCGAGCAGTACTTC. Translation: CASTGQGLAEQYF.

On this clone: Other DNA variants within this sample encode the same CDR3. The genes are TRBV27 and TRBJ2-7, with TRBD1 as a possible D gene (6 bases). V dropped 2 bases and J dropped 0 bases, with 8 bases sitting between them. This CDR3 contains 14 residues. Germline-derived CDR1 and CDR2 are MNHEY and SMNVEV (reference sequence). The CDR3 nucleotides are TGTGCCAGCAGTTTACAGGGGTTCTCCTACGAGCAGTACTTC. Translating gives CASSLQGFSYEQYF.

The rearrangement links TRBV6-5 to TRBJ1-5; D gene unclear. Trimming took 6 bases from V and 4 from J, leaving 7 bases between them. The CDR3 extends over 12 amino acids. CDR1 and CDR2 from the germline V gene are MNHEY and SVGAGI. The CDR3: CASRTFNQPQHF. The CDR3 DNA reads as TGTGCCAGCAGGACCTTTAATCAGCCCCAGCATTTT.